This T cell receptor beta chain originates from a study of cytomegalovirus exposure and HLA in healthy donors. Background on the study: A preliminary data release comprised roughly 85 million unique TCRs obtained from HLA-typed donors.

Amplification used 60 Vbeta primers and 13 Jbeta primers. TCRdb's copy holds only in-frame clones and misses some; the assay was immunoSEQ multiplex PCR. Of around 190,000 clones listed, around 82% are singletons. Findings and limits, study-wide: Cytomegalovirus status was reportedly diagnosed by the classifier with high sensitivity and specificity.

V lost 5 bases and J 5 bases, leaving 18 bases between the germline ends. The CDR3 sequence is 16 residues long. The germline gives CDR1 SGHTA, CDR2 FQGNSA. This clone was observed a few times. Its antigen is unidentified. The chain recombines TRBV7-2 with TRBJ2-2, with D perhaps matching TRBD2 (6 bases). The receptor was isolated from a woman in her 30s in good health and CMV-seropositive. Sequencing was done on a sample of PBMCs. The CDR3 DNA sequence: TGTGCCAGCAGCCATACGGCGCGGGGTGGGACCGGGGAGCTGTTTTTT. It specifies CASSHTARGGTGELFF.